A single sample gave rise to the 9 T cell receptor beta chains below, sequenced in a study of T cell clonotyping in hematopoietic cell transplantation. TCRdb's table, derived via immunoSEQ multiplex PCR, lists solely in-frame clones and lacks some. Of 16,000 or so clones listed, roughly 93% are singletons. The time point is: recipient sample about 28 days before transplant, after cytoreduction. The source was peripheral blood mononuclear cells, collected before stem cell transplant. These TCRs come from a man between 18 and 29 years old with biphenotypic leukemia. Some clones in this sample may be carry-over from other donors' samples.

V usage is TRBV29-1 and J usage is TRBJ1-1, with D perhaps matching TRBD1 (6 bases). In germline, CDR1 is SQVTM, CDR2 ANQGSEA. With 5 bases removed from V and 5 bases from J, the gap between germline ends came to 15 bases. This CDR3 has 13 amino acids. CDR3 sequence reads: CSVNSGERTEAFF. CDR3 DNA sequence: TGCAGCGTTAATTCAGGGGAGAGGACTGAAGCTTTCTTT.

CDR3 sequence reads: CASSEGGTGTRYGYTF. CDR3 coding DNA: TGTGCCAGCAGTGAAGGGGGGACAGGGACGAGGTATGGCTACACCTTC. The chain is built from TRBV2 and TRBJ1-2; 9 bases map to TRBD1. The CDR3 runs to 16 residues. Germline CDR1 reads SNHLY; CDR2 reads FYNNEI. V shed 1 base, J shed 5 bases, and the junction held 8 bases outside the gene matches.

This chain connects TRBV6-5 to TRBJ1-1; maybe TRBD1 (5 bases). The CDR3 has 14 amino acids. Germline CDR1 reads MNHEY; CDR2 reads SVGAGI. The V and J ends lost 0 bases and 7 bases respectively, with 12 bases between them. Here the CDR3 DNA reads TGTGCCAGCAGTTACTCAAAGAGAACAGGTGAAGCTTTCTTT. This gives the protein CASSYSKRTGEAFF.

The chain couples TRBV13 to TRBJ1-1, with 7 bases that match TRBD1. Germline trimming cut 5 bases from V and 6 bases from J; bases unmatched to any gene: 6. The CDR3 has 13 residues. In germline, CDR1 is PRHDT, CDR2 FYEKMQ (reference sequence). CDR3 DNA sequence: TGTGCCAGCAGCCCGGGACAGCCGCCTGAAGCTTTCTTT. Amino acids: CASSPGQPPEAFF.

J is TRBJ1-2 and V is TRBV19; perhaps TRBD1 as D (5 bases). The CDR3 totals 12 residues. V was pared by 7 bases and J by 4 bases, with 10 bases between. Germline lookup yields CDR1 LNHDA and CDR2 SQIVND (reference sequence). CDR3 in amino acids: CASTPGTYGYTF. The CDR3 nucleotides read TGTGCCAGTACCCCCGGGACCTATGGCTACACCTTC. Filled out from reference TRBV19 and TRBJ1-2, the complete variable domain reads DGGITQSPKYLFRKEGQNVTLSCEQNLNHDAMYWYRQDPGQGLRLIYYSQIVNDFQKGDIAEGYSVSREKKESFPLTVTSAQKNPTAFYLCASTPGTYGYTFGSGTRLTVV.

This chain joins TRBV7-6 and TRBJ2-6; D is uncertain. The CDR3 spans 13 residues. V was clipped by 2 bases and J by 2 bases, with 1 base between them. CDR1 is SGHVS, CDR2 FNYEAQ, per germline. The CDR3 sequence: CASSLPGANVLTF. CDR3 in DNA: TGTGCCAGCAGCTTACCTGGGGCCAACGTCCTGACTTTC. Full variable domain (outside the CDR3, taken from reference TRBV7-6 and TRBJ2-6): GAGVSQSPRYKVTKRGQDVALRCDPISGHVSLYWYRQALGQGPEFLTYFNYEAQQDKSGLPNDRFSAERPEGSISTLTIQRTEQRDSAMYRCASSLPGANVLTFGAGSRLTVL.

The CDR3 is CASRDQTGSYEQYF. The CDR3 region has the DNA TGCGCCAGCAGAGACCAGACAGGGAGCTACGAGCAGTACTTC. The chain uses TRBV5-1 and TRBJ2-7; 7 nucleotides match TRBD1. The CDR3 is made up of 14 amino acids. In germline, CDR1 is SGHRS, CDR2 YFSETQ. The trim removed 5 bases at V and 3 bases at J, leaving 8 bases unmatched.

This chain joins TRBV4-3 and TRBJ1-4, with 7 bases fitting TRBD1. The V segment lost 3 bases and the J segment 4 bases; nucleotides outside the gene matches: 11. This CDR3 is 17 amino acids long. Per germline, CDR1 LGHNA and CDR2 YSLEER. The CDR3 loop reads CASSHPGGDRDNEKLFF. The DNA of the CDR3 is TGCGCCAGCAGCCACCCCGGAGGTGACAGGGATAATGAAAAACTGTTTTTT.

The chain is built from TRBV5-1 and TRBJ2-5; TRBD2 matches at 7 bases. CDR1 SGHRS and CDR2 YFSETQ come from the germline V gene. CDR3 length: 15 amino acids. After removal of 4 bases from V and 1 base from J, the junction contained 7 bases not matched to a gene. CDR3 nucleotide sequence: TGCGCCAGCAGCGCCCCTGGCGGGGGCCAAGAGACCCAGTACTTC. It codes for CASSAPGGGQETQYF.